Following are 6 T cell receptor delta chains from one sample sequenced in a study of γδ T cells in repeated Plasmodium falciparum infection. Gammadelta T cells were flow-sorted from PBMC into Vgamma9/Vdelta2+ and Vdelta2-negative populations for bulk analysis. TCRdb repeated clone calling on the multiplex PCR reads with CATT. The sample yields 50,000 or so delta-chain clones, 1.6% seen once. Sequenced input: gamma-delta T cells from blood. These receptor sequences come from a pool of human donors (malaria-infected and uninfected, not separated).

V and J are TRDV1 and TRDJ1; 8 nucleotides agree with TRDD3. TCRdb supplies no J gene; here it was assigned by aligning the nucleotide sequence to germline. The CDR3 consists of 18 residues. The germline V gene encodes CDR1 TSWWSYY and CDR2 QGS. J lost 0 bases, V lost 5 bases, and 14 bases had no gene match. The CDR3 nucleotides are TGTGCTCTTGGGTACGAGGGATACGCAAATGTGTACACCGATAAACTCATCTTT. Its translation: CALGYEGYANVYTDKLIF.

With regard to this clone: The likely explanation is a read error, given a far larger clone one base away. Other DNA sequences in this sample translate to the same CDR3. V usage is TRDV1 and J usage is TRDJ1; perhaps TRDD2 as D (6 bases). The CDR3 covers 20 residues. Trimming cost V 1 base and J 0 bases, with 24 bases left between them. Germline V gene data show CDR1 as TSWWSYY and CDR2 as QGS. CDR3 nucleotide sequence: TGTGCTCTTGGGGAACCCCCTCCTACGAAGAGGGGTCTGTACACCGATAAACTCATCTTT. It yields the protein CALGEPPPTKRGLYTDKLIF.

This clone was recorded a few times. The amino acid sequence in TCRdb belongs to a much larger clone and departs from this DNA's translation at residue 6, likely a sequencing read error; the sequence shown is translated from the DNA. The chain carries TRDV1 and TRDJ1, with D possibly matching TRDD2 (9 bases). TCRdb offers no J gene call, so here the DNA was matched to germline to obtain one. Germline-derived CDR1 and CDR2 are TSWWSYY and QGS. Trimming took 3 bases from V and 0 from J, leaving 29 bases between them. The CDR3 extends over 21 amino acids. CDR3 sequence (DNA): TGTGCTCTTGGGGACAAACCTTCCTACGACTGGGGGTTCGTGTACACCGATAAACTCATCTTT. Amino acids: CALGDKPSYDWGFVYTDKLIF.

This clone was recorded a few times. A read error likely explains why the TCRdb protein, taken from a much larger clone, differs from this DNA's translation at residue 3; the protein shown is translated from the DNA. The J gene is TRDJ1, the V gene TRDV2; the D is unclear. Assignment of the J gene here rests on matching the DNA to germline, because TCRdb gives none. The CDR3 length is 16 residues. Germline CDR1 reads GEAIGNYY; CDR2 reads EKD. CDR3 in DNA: TGTGCCCGTGACACGATCGGGCCCTTGTACACCGATAAACTCATCTTT. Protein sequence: CARDTIGPLYTDKLIF.

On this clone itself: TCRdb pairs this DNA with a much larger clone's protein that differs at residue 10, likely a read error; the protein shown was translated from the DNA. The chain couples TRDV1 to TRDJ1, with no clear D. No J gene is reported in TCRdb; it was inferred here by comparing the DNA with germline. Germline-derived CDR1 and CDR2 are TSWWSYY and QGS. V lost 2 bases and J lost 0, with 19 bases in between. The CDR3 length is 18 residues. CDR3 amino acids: CALGETGTVAQNTDKLIF. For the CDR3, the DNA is TGTGCTCTTGGGGAAACGGGAACGGTCGCACAAAACACCGATAAACTCATCTTT.

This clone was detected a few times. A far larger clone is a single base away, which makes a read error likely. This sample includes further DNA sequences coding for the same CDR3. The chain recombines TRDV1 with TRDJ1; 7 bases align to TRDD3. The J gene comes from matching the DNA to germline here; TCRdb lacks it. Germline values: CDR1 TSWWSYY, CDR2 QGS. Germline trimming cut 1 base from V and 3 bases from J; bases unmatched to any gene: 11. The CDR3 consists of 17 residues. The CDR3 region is CALGEPIGWGQADKLIF. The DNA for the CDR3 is TGTGCTCTTGGGGAACCTATAGGCTGGGGGCAGGCCGATAAACTCATCTTT.